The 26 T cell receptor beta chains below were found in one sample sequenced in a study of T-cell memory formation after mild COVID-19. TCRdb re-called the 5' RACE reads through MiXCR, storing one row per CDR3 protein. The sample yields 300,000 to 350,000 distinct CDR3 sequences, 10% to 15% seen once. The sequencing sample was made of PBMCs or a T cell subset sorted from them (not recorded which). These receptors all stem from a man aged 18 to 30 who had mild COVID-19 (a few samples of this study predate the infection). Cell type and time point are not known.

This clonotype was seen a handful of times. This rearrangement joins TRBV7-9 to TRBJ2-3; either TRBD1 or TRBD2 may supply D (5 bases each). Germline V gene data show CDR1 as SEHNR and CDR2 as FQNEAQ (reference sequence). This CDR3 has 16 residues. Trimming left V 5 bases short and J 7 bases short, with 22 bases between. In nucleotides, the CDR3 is TGTGCCAGCAGCCACGAATCCCGGGACCTCGTTTATACGCAGTATTTT. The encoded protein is CASSHESRDLVYTQYF.

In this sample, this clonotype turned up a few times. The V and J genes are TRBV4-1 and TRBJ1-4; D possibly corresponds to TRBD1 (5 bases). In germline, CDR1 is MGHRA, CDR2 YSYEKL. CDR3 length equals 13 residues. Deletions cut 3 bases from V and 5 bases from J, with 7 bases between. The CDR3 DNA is TGCGCCAGCAGCCAGAGGGACAATGAAAAACTGTTTTTT. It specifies CASSQRDNEKLFF.

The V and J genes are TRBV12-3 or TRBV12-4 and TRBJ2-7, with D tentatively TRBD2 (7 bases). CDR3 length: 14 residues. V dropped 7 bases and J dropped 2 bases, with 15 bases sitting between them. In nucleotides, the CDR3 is TGTGCCAGCAAAAGGGGGGCGGGGGCCTACGAGCAGTACTTC. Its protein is CASKRGAGAYEQYF.

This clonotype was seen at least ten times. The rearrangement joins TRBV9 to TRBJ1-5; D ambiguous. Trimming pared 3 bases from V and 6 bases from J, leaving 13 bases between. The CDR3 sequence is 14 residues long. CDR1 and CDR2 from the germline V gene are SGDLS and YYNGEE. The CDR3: CASSEDSHPQPQHF. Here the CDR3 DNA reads TGTGCCAGCAGCGAGGACTCACACCCTCAGCCCCAGCATTTT.

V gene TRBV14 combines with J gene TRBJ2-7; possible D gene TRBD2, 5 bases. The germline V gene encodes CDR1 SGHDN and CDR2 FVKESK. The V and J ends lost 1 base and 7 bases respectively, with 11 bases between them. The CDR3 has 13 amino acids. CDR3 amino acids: CASSQGPWREQYV. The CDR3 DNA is TGTGCCAGCAGCCAAGGCCCCTGGAGGGAGCAGTACGTC.

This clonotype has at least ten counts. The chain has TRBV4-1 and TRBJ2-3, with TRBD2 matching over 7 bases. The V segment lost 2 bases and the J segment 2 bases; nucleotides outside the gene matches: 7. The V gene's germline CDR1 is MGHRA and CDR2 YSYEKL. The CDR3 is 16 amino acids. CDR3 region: CASSQPLRGFTDTQYF. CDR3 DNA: TGCGCCAGCAGCCAACCATTGCGGGGGTTCACAGATACGCAGTATTTT.

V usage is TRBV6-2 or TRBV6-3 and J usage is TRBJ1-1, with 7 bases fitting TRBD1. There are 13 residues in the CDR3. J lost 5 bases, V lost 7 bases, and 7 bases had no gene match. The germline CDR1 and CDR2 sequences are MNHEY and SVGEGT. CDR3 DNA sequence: TGTGCCAGCATTCGGGCAGGGGGAACTGAAGCTTTCTTT. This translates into CASIRAGGTEAFF.

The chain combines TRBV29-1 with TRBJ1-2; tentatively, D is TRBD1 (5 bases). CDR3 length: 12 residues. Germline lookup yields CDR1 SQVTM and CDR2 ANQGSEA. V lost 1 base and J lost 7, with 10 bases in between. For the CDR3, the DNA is TGCAGCGTTGAAGGGCAGGGAGGTGGCTACACCTTC. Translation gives CSVEGQGGGYTF.

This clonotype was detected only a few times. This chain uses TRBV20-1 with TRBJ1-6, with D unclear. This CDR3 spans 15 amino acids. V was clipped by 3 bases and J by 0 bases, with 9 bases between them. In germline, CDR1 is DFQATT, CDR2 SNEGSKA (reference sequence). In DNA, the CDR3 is TGCAGTGCTAGTCCCTATAGCTCCTATAATTCACCCCTCCACTTT. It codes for CSASPYSSYNSPLHF.

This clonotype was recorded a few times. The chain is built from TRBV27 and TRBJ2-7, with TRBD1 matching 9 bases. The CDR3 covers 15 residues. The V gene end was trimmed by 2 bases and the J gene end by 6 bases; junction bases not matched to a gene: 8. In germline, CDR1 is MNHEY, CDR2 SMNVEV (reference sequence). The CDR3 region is CASSLIGQGMLEQYF. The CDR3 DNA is TGTGCCAGCAGTTTAATAGGACAGGGGATGCTCGAGCAGTACTTC.

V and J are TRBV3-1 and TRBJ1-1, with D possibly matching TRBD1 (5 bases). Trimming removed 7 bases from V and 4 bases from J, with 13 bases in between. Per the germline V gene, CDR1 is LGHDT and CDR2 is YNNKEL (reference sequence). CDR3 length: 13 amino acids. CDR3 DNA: TGTGCCAGCACCCTCGCGAGGGGCACTGAAGCTTTCTTT. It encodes CASTLARGTEAFF.

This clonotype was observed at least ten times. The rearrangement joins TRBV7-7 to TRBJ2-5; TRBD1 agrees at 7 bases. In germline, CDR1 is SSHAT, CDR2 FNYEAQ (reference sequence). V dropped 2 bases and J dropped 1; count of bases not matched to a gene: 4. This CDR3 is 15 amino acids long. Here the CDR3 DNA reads TGTGCCAGCAGCTTAAATAGGGGGCCCCAAGAGACCCAGTACTTC. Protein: CASSLNRGPQETQYF.

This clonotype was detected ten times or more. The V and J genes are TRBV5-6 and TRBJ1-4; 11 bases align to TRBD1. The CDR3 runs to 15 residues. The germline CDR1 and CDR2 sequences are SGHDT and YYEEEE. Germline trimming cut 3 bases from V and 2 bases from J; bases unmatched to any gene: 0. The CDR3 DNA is TGTGCCAGCAGCTGGACAGGGGGCACTAATGAAAAACTGTTTTTT. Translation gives CASSWTGGTNEKLFF.

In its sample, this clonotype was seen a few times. CDR3 in amino acids: CASTPTGPTTKQYF. The CDR3 nucleotides are TGTGCCAGCACCCCCACAGGACCTACTACGAAGCAGTACTTC. The V gene is TRBV6-5, the J gene TRBJ2-7, with TRBD1 as a possible D gene (5 bases). The V gene's germline CDR1 is MNHEY and CDR2 SVGAGI. CDR3 length equals 14 residues. V shed 7 bases and J shed 8 bases, with 21 bases lying between them.

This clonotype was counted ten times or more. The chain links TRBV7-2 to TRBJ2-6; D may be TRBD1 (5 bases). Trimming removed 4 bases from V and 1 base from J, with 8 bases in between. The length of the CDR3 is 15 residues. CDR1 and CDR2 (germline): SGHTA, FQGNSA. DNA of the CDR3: TGTGCCAGCAGCTCCAGGGTATCTGGGGCCAACGTCCTGACTTTC. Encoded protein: CASSSRVSGANVLTF. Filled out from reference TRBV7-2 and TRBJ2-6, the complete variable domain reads GAGVSQSPSNKVTEKGKDVELRCDPISGHTALYWYRQSLGQGLEFLIYFQGNSAPDKSGLPSDRFSAERTGGSVSTLTIQRTQQEDSAVYLCASSSRVSGANVLTFGAGSRLTVL.

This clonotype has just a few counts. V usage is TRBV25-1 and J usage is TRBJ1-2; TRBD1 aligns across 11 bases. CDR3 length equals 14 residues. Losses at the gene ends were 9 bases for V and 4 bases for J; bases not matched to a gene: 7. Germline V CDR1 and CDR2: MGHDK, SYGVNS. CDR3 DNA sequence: TGTGCCAGTGATCCGGGGACAGGGGGCTATGGCTACACCTTC. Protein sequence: CASDPGTGGYGYTF.

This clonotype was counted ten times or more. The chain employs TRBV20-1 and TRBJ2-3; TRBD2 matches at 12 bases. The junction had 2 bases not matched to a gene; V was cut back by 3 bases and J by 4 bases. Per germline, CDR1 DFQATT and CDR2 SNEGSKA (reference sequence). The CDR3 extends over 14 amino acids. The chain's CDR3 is CSARTSGGADTQYF. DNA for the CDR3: TGCAGTGCTAGGACTAGCGGGGGCGCAGATACGCAGTATTTT.

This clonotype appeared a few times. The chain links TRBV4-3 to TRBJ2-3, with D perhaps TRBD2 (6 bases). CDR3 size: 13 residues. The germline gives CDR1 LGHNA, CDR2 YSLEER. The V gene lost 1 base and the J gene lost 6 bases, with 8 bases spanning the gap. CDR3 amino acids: CASSQAEGDTQYF. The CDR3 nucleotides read TGCGCCAGCAGCCAAGCGGAGGGGGATACGCAGTATTTT.

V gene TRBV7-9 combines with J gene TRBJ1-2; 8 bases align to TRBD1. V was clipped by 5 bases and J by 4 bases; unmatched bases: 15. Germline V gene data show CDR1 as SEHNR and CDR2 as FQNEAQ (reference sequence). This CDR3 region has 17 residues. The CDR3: CASSQNNRDRNLYGYTF. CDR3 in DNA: TGTGCCAGCAGCCAAAATAACCGGGACAGGAATCTCTATGGCTACACCTTC.

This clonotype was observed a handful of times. CDR3 region: CASSYSTLRGGSYEQYF. CDR3 in DNA: TGTGCCAGCAGTTACTCGACCCTGCGGGGGGGTTCCTACGAGCAGTACTTC. V gene TRBV6-5 combines with J gene TRBJ2-7; 9 nucleotides align to TRBD2. The CDR3 loop spans 17 amino acids. V shed 0 bases and J 1 base; nucleotides not matched to a gene: 7. CDR1 is MNHEY, CDR2 SVGAGI, per germline.

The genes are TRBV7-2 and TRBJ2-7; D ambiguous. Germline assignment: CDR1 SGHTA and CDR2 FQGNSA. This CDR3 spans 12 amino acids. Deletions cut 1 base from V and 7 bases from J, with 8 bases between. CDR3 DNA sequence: TGTGCCAGCAGCTTAGTCCCGGGTGAGCAGTACTTC. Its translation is CASSLVPGEQYF.

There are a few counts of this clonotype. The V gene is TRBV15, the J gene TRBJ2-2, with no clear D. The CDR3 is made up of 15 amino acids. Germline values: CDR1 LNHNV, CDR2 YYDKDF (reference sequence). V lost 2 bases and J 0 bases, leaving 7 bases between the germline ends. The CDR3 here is CATSRPGANTGELFF. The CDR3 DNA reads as TGTGCCACCAGCAGACCTGGGGCGAACACCGGGGAGCTGTTTTTT.

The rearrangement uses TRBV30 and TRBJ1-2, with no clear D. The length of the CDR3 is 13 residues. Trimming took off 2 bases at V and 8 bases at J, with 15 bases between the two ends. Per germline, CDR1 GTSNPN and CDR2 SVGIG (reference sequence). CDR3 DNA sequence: TGTGCCTGGAGTCTATTGTCGCTAACAGGCTACACCTTC. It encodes CAWSLLSLTGYTF.

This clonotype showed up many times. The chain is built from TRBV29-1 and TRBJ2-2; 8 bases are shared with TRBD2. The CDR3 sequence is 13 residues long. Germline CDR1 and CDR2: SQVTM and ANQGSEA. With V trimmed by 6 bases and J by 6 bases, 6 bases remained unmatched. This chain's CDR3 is CSVGLVMSGELFF. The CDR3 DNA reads TGCAGCGTGGGACTAGTGATGTCCGGGGAGCTGTTTTTT.

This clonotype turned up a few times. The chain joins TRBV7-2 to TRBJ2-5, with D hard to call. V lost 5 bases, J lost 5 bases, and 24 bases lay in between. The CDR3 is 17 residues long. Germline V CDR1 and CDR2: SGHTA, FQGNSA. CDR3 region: CASSPTSRVLDRETQYF. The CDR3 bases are TGTGCCAGCAGCCCCACCTCTCGCGTTCTGGACCGGGAGACCCAGTACTTC.

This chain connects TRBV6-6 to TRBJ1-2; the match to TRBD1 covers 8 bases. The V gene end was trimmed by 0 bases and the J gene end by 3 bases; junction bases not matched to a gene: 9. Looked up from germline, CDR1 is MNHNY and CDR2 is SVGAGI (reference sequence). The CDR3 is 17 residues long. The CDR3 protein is CASSYSLGGQGDYGYTF. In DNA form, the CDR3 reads TGTGCCAGCAGTTACTCGCTCGGCGGACAGGGTGACTATGGCTACACCTTC.